This TCR beta chain emerged from a study of blood T cell repertoires in COVID-19. Looking at the study overall: There were acute and convalescent COVID-19 samples, and they came from the United States, Italy and Spain. The cDNA or gDNA used as material had been derived from T cells, B-cell-depleted T cells, or PBMCs.

Original data processing: Reference gene primer amplification in the assay estimated nucleated cell counts. Profiling relied on immunoSEQ multiplex PCR, and the TCRdb table lists in-frame clones only, not all of them. V, J and clone size derive from that table, while D and trimming were established from the DNA sequence. Of 120,000 to 150,000 clones in the sample, about nine tenths were seen once. CDR3 size: 16 residues. The V gene lost 0 bases and the J gene lost 3 bases, with 14 bases spanning the gap. The sample comprised peripheral blood. This clonotype was sampled from a human donor in a cohort sampled during active COVID-19. The rearrangement joins TRBV23-1 to TRBJ2-5; D remains ambiguous. TRBV23-1 is an ORF for which the function is uncertain. The CDR3 reads CASSQSRSGLKETQYF. CDR3 sequence (DNA): TGCGCCAGCAGTCAATCTAGATCAGGTTTAAAAGAGACCCAGTACTTC.